Below, 22 T cell receptor beta chains from the same sample are listed, as sequenced in a study of blood T cell repertoires in COVID-19. Measured with immunoSEQ multiplex PCR; TCRdb has only the in-frame clones, and not every one. The repertoire holds 110,000 or so clones, more than 60% seen once, with 2% to 3% in the top ten. Sequences were obtained from peripheral blood. Receptor source: a man in his fifties or sixties with acute or convalescent COVID-19.

CDR3 DNA: TGTGCCAGCAGTTACTCGACGCAGGGAGGAGACACTGAAGCTTTCTTT. It is translated as CASSYSTQGGDTEAFF. This chain uses TRBV6-6 with TRBJ1-1; maybe TRBD1 (5 bases). CDR1 is MNHNY and CDR2 is SVGAGI in the germline V gene (reference sequence). Trimming pared 0 bases from V and 3 bases from J, leaving 14 bases between. This CDR3 region has 16 residues.

This sequence joins TRBV18 and TRBJ2-6; D possibly corresponds to TRBD2 (5 bases). Between the trimmed V and J ends, which lost 3 bases and 0 bases, there was a span of 21 bases. Germline lookup yields CDR1 KGHSH and CDR2 LQKENI. CDR3 length: 20 residues. The CDR3 DNA sequence: TGTGCCAGCTCACCCCTGGGAGCGGCAGACCGTCCCTCTGGGGCCAACGTCCTGACTTTC. This codes for CASSPLGAADRPSGANVLTF.

This sequence joins TRBV7-3 and TRBJ2-1; 7 bases align to TRBD1. The V gene's germline CDR1 is SGHTA and CDR2 FQGTGA. The CDR3 sequence is 16 residues long. Trimming at V came to 5 bases and at J to 0 bases, leaving 7 bases not matched to a gene. The chain's CDR3 is CASSLRTGSSYNEQFF. CDR3 nucleotides: TGTGCCAGCAGCCTGCGGACAGGCAGCTCCTACAATGAGCAGTTCTTC.

The chain recombines TRBV9 with TRBJ1-2, with D perhaps TRBD1 (6 bases). The CDR3 covers 16 residues. V lost 4 bases and J 0 bases, leaving 16 bases between the germline ends. CDR1 and CDR2 from the germline V gene are SGDLS and YYNGEE. For the CDR3, the DNA is TGTGCCAGCAGCAAATCAGGACAGTCTACTAACTATGGCTACACCTTC. This gives the protein CASSKSGQSTNYGYTF.

This clone was seen a single time. The chain links TRBV11-2 to TRBJ2-1, with D possibly TRBD1 on 5 matching bases. Germline loops: CDR1 SGHAT, CDR2 FQNNGV. V lost 8 bases to trimming and J lost 10 bases, with 18 bases between them. This CDR3 region has 13 residues. The DNA for the CDR3 is TGTGCCAGCGGTAACAGGCCAAACCTAGAGCAGTTCTTC. Amino acid sequence: CASGNRPNLEQFF.

The genes are TRBV5-1 and TRBJ1-4, with 7 bases aligning to TRBD1. Losses at the gene ends were 4 bases for V and 7 bases for J; bases not matched to a gene: 10. CDR1 is SGHRS, CDR2 YFSETQ, per germline. CDR3 length: 15 residues. CDR3 amino acids: CASSMGQSGFEKLFF. Here the CDR3 DNA reads TGCGCCAGCAGCATGGGACAGTCTGGTTTTGAAAAACTGTTTTTT.

This chain links TRBV11-2 with TRBJ2-7; TRBD1 matches at 7 bases. V lost 8 bases and J lost 3; bases outside the gene matches: 10. Germline V gene data show CDR1 as SGHAT and CDR2 as FQNNGV. The CDR3 covers 14 residues. This chain's CDR3 is CASELLNRGYEQYF. CDR3 in DNA: TGTGCCAGCGAGCTACTAAACAGGGGCTACGAGCAGTACTTC.

The chain employs TRBV2 and TRBJ1-4; possibly TRBD1 for D (5 bases). The CDR3 extends over 14 amino acids. Deletions cut 5 bases from V and 4 bases from J, with 11 bases between. Germline values: CDR1 SNHLY, CDR2 FYNNEI. The DNA of the CDR3 is TGTGCCAGCAGTCTGGGGGGACTTAATGAAAAACTGTTTTTT. Its protein product is CASSLGGLNEKLFF.

The chain links TRBV5-1 to TRBJ2-3, with 8 bases aligning to TRBD1. The CDR3 runs to 15 residues. Looked up from germline, CDR1 is SGHRS and CDR2 is YFSETQ. The ends lost 1 base at V and 2 bases at J; junction bases unmatched: 3. The CDR3 DNA sequence: TGCGCCAGCAGCTTGCAGGGGGCTAACACAGATACGCAGTATTTT. Residues: CASSLQGANTDTQYF.

This clone was seen only a few times. The V gene is TRBV6-1, the J gene TRBJ1-3; unclear D gene. This CDR3 comprises 15 residues. The V and J ends lost 3 bases and 0 bases respectively, with 9 bases between them. Germline V lookup: CDR1 MNHNS, CDR2 SASEGT. CDR3 region: CASSDGLSSGNTIYF. The DNA of the CDR3 is TGTGCCAGCAGTGATGGACTCAGCTCTGGAAACACCATATATTTT.

Only a few counts were recorded for this clone. The rearrangement links TRBV19 to TRBJ1-6; no clear D. The germline gives CDR1 LNHDA, CDR2 SQIVND (reference sequence). The CDR3 has 16 residues. Trimming pared 0 bases from V and 0 bases from J, leaving 6 bases between. The CDR3 region has the DNA TGTGCCAGTAGTATAGAAGGGAGCTCCTATAATTCACCCCTCCACTTT. This translates into CASSIEGSSYNSPLHF.

The J gene is TRBJ1-1, the V gene TRBV3-1 (or the pseudogene TRBV3-2); D call uncertain. Trimming stripped 4 bases from V and 0 bases from J, with 6 bases between. The CDR3 has 13 residues. Germline V lookup: CDR1 LGHDT, CDR2 YNNKEL (reference sequence). The CDR3 DNA follows: TGTGCCAGCAGCCCGCGGCTGAACACTGAAGCTTTCTTT. Protein product: CASSPRLNTEAFF.

The rearrangement uses TRBV7-3 and TRBJ1-1; D might be TRBD1 (5 bases). V was cut by 2 bases and J by 2 bases, with 12 bases left in between. This CDR3 is 15 amino acids long. Germline V gene sequence: CDR1 SGHTA, CDR2 FQGTGA. CDR3 DNA sequence: TGTGCCAGCAGCTTATCCCCAGGGCGCAACACTGAAGCTTTCTTT. Translated: CASSLSPGRNTEAFF.

The genes are TRBV28 and TRBJ1-6; tentative D call: TRBD1 (5 bases). CDR3 length equals 14 residues. V was pared by 7 bases and J by 3 bases, with 10 bases between. Germline CDR1 reads MDHEN; CDR2 reads SYDVKM. CDR3 sequence reads: CASTDQGYNSPLHF. The CDR3 DNA sequence: TGTGCCAGCACTGACCAGGGCTATAATTCACCCCTCCACTTT.

The V call is TRBV24-1, the J call TRBJ1-2, with D uncertain. Between the trimmed V and J ends, which lost 8 bases and 3 bases, there was a span of 9 bases. This CDR3 region has 12 residues. Germline V lookup: CDR1 KGHDR, CDR2 SFDVKD. DNA of the CDR3: TGTGCCACCATCCCGTTTGACTATGGCTACACCTTC. Its protein product is CATIPFDYGYTF.

The chain links TRBV19 to TRBJ2-2; D possibly corresponds to TRBD1 (5 bases). V lost 4 bases and J lost 2, with 14 bases in between. The CDR3 sequence is 16 residues long. From germline, CDR1 is LNHDA and CDR2 SQIVND (reference sequence). CDR3 DNA: TGTGCCAGTAGTACCTTGGTAGGGGTAAACACCGGGGAGCTGTTTTTT. It translates to CASSTLVGVNTGELFF. The whole variable domain, remainder taken from reference TRBV19 and TRBJ2-2, is DGGITQSPKYLFRKEGQNVTLSCEQNLNHDAMYWYRQDPGQGLRLIYYSQIVNDFQKGDIAEGYSVSREKKESFPLTVTSAQKNPTAFYLCASSTLVGVNTGELFFGEGSRLTVL.

This clone was counted at least ten times. This sequence joins TRBV10-3 and TRBJ2-5; 9 bases line up with TRBD1. This CDR3 region has 16 residues. The germline V gene has CDR1 ENHRY and CDR2 SYGVKD. The V segment lost 4 bases and the J segment 5 bases; nucleotides outside the gene matches: 11. CDR3 loop: CAISADSGTGLETQYF. The CDR3 DNA reads as TGTGCCATCAGTGCCGACTCCGGGACAGGGCTCGAGACCCAGTACTTC.

The table lists this clone with a few counts. V and J are TRBV6-4 and TRBJ2-1, with TRBD1 matching over 10 bases. Trimming took 2 bases from V and 8 from J; bases not matched to a gene: 9. This CDR3 comprises 16 residues. CDR1 and CDR2 (germline): MRHNA, SNTAGT. CDR3 region: CASSDTADRGGDEQFF. CDR3 sequence (DNA): TGTGCCAGCAGTGACACCGCGGACAGGGGGGGCGATGAGCAGTTCTTC.

The V gene is TRBV21-1, the J gene TRBJ2-7; TRBD1 is the table's D call, not checked against the DNA. TRBV21-1 is flagged as a pseudogene. The CDR3 contains 13 residues. In DNA, the CDR3 is TGTGCCAGCAGCAAAACAGGGGAGTACGAGCAGTACTTC. Its protein product is CASSKTGEYEQYF.

This clone was seen only a few times. The chain employs TRBV7-9 and TRBJ1-2; 8 nucleotides match TRBD1. V shed 2 bases, J shed 7 bases, and the junction held 6 bases outside the gene matches. The CDR3 contains 14 residues. CDR1 and CDR2 (germline): SEHNR, FQNEAQ (reference sequence). CDR3 protein: CASSLRDRGSGYTF. CDR3 bases: TGTGCCAGCAGCTTACGAGACAGGGGTTCTGGCTACACCTTC.

V is TRBV5-1 and J is TRBJ1-6; TRBD1 aligns across 7 bases. The CDR3 sequence is 14 residues long. From germline, CDR1 is SGHRS and CDR2 YFSETQ. With V trimmed by 3 bases and J by 7 bases, 4 bases remained unmatched. CDR3 region: CASSSGTANSPLHF. The CDR3 DNA is TGCGCCAGCAGCTCCGGGACAGCCAATTCACCCCTCCACTTT.

V usage is TRBV2 and J usage is TRBJ2-2; 7 bases match TRBD1. The germline V gene encodes CDR1 SNHLY and CDR2 FYNNEI. The CDR3 runs to 14 residues. J lost 2 bases, V lost 6 bases, and 3 bases had no gene match. This CDR3 reads CASRRDRNTGELFF. The CDR3, as DNA: TGTGCCAGCAGGAGGGACAGAAACACCGGGGAGCTGTTTTTT. Full variable domain (remainder filled in from reference TRBV2 and TRBJ2-2): EPEVTQTPSHQVTQMGQEVILRCVPISNHLYFYWYRQILGQKVEFLVSFYNNEISEKSEIFDDQFSVERPDGSNFTLKIRSTKLEDSAMYFCASRRDRNTGELFFGEGSRLTVL.